This T cell receptor beta chain originates from a study of cytomegalovirus exposure and HLA in healthy donors. Turning to this clone: What it recognizes is unknown.

Whole-study findings and limits: Serostatus for CMV was the only available immune exposure information.

13 Jbeta primers and 60 Vbeta primers were used for the PCR. The assay was immunoSEQ multiplex PCR, and TCRdb's table has in-frame clones only and misses some. The table for this sample gives approximately 38,000 clones. V was pared by 5 bases and J by 8 bases, with 6 bases of the junction left unmatched. This CDR3 has 15 residues. The V gene's germline CDR1 is SEHNR and CDR2 FQNEAQ (reference sequence). The chain joins TRBV7-9 to TRBJ2-1, with TRBD2 matching over 13 bases. Source material: PBMCs. This sequence was found in a man in his forties in good health and CMV-seropositive. The CDR3 DNA reads TGTGCCAGCAGCAAAACTAGCGGGAGGGCCGATGAGCAGTTCTTC. Its translation: CASSKTSGRADEQFF.